This passage covers 6 T cell receptor beta chains from one sample sequenced in a study of blood T cells in healthy people across ages. The authors ran a second PCR of about 7 to 11 cycles using a sample-barcoded 5' primer and a J-beta primer mix. MiXCR, run by TCRdb on the 5' RACE reads, gives a single entry per CDR3 protein. The table shows more than 1,000,000 distinct CDR3 sequences, with around 25% occurring only once. The sample was also linked to a second study, of T cells of mothers and their children.

Sequenced: blood. These receptor sequences come from a girl aged 2 to 9 in good health.

V is TRBV6-5 and J is TRBJ1-1; 9 bases are shared with TRBD1. CDR1 and CDR2 (germline): MNHEY, SVGAGI. V trimming: 0 bases; J trimming: 5 bases; junction bases outside the gene matches: 7. The CDR3 consists of 16 residues. This CDR3 reads CASSYSPGTGITEAFF. The CDR3 DNA reads as TGTGCCAGCAGTTACTCGCCCGGGACAGGGATTACTGAAGCTTTCTTT.

The rearrangement joins TRBV29-1 to TRBJ2-1, with TRBD1 matching 8 bases. V trimming: 5 bases; J trimming: 4 bases; junction bases outside the gene matches: 4. CDR3 length: 13 amino acids. In germline, CDR1 is SQVTM, CDR2 ANQGSEA. DNA for the CDR3: TGCAGCGTTCAGGGGGCGGGTTACAATGAGCAGTTCTTC. Its protein product is CSVQGAGYNEQFF.

The rearrangement joins TRBV10-3 to TRBJ2-7; tentative D call: TRBD2 (6 bases). The CDR3 has 12 amino acids. The germline V and J ends were trimmed by 8 bases and 7 bases, with 15 bases remaining between them. CDR1 is ENHRY, CDR2 SYGVKD, per germline. The CDR3 nucleotides read TGTGCCATCCGTGGGGACTTGGGGGAGCAGTACTTC. It encodes CAIRGDLGEQYF.

This clonotype was counted between two and nine times. The V gene is TRBV20-1, the J gene TRBJ2-1; 8 bases align to TRBD2. This CDR3 region has 13 residues. With V trimmed by 6 bases and J by 6 bases, 7 bases remained unmatched. From germline, CDR1 is DFQATT and CDR2 SNEGSKA (reference sequence). CDR3 coding DNA: TGCAGTGCCCAAATAGCGGGACTCAATGAGCAGTTCTTC. Translated, it gives CSAQIAGLNEQFF.

The chain joins TRBV7-2 to TRBJ1-1; tentatively, D is TRBD1 (5 bases). Germline V gives CDR1 SGHTA, CDR2 FQGNSA. The CDR3 consists of 15 residues. The V gene lost 5 bases and the J gene lost 5 bases, with 18 bases spanning the gap. The chain's CDR3 is CASSPYLPGLTEAFF. For the CDR3, the DNA is TGTGCCAGCAGCCCCTATCTACCGGGACTGACTGAAGCTTTCTTT.

The chain links TRBV29-1 to TRBJ1-1; the D gene is possibly TRBD1 (5 bases). Per germline, CDR1 SQVTM and CDR2 ANQGSEA. Trimming left V 6 bases short and J 6 bases short, with 14 bases between. This CDR3 is built from 12 residues. In nucleotides, the CDR3 is TGCAGCGTGGACCCGGGGGGTGCTGAAGCTTTCTTT. Translation gives CSVDPGGAEAFF.